Following are 5 T cell receptor beta chains from one sample sequenced in a study of T-cell memory formation after mild COVID-19. From the 5' RACE reads, TCRdb called clonotypes with MiXCR, one entry per CDR3 protein. The sample contains 200,000 to 250,000 distinct CDR3 sequences, 9% to 10% of which appear only once. The sequenced material came from PBMCs or a T cell subset sorted from them (not recorded which). Receptors originate from a man between 18 and 29 years old who had mild COVID-19 (a few samples of this study predate the infection). Cell type and time point are not known.

The V call is TRBV29-1, the J call TRBJ2-2; no firm D call. The ends were cut back, 4 bases at V and 2 bases at J, with 11 bases in the middle. The germline V gene encodes CDR1 SQVTM and CDR2 ANQGSEA. The CDR3 is 14 amino acids. The CDR3 sequence: CSVGWQANTGELFF. Written as DNA, the CDR3 is TGCAGCGTTGGTTGGCAGGCTAACACCGGGGAGCTGTTTTTT.

This clonotype was seen only a few times. This chain links TRBV7-2 with TRBJ1-2; D is perhaps TRBD1 (6 bases). There are 15 residues in the CDR3. V was cut by 1 base and J by 7 bases, with 16 bases left in between. Germline lookup yields CDR1 SGHTA and CDR2 FQGNSA. In DNA, the CDR3 is TGTGCCAGCAGCTTAGTCGGGGGGGCCGTGCGTGGCTACACCTTC. Amino acids: CASSLVGGAVRGYTF.

J is TRBJ2-1 and V is TRBV7-9, with D perhaps TRBD1 or TRBD2 (5 bases each). The V end lost 2 bases, the J end lost 9 bases, and 14 bases lay between the germline ends. The CDR3 consists of 14 residues. CDR1 is SEHNR and CDR2 is FQNEAQ in the germline V gene (reference sequence). CDR3 nucleotide sequence: TGTGCCAGCAGCTTAATTAGCCAGGGAGTTGAGCAGTTCTTC. Its protein is CASSLISQGVEQFF.

J is TRBJ2-7 and V is TRBV11-2, with 11 bases that match TRBD1. Germline V CDR1 and CDR2: SGHAT, FQNNGV. The length of the CDR3 is 17 residues. The V and J ends lost 5 bases and 0 bases, in that order; junction bases with no gene match: 9. The CDR3 reads CASSPGTGGQSSYEQYV. Written as DNA, the CDR3 is TGTGCCAGCAGCCCCGGGACAGGGGGTCAGAGCTCCTACGAGCAGTACGTC.

This clonotype was seen a handful of times. This chain links TRBV2 with TRBJ2-3, with D possibly matching TRBD2 (6 bases). The germline V gene has CDR1 SNHLY and CDR2 FYNNEI. Trimming took 2 bases from V and 0 from J, leaving 12 bases between them. The CDR3 extends over 16 amino acids. In nucleotides, the CDR3 is TGTGCCAGCAGTGAACCGGACTACTTTAGCACAGATACGCAGTATTTT. Residues: CASSEPDYFSTDTQYF.